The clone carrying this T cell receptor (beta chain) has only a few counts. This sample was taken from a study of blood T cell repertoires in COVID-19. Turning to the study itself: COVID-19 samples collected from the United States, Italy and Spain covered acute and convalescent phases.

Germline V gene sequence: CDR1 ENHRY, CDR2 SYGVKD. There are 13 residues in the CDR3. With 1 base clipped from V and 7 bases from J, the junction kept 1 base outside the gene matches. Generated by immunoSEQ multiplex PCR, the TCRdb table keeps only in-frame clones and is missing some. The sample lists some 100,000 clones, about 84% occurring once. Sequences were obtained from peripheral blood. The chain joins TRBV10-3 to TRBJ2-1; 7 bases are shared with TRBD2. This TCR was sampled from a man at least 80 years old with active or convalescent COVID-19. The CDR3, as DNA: TGTGCCATCAGTGAGTTGGGAGGGAATGAGCAGTTCTTC. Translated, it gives CAISELGGNEQFF.